One T cell receptor beta chain is described in this entry. The antigen is unknown. Researchers amplified the TCR beta CDR3 regions from RNA transcripts. The HTBI primer set served for first-round RT-PCR of the TCR CDR3. TCRdb reanalysed the multiplex PCR reads using MiXCR and keeps one entry per CDR3 protein. The profile shows hundreds of thousands of distinct CDR3 sequences, 38% of them singletons. The sample is drawn from a study of T cells in Graves' hyperthyroidism and ophthalmopathy. Across the study: Peripheral blood was obtained at initial diagnosis, preceding any treatment.

Recently diagnosed hyperthyroidism of less than 2 months' duration affected patients aged 18 to 65. Diagnostic decisions used clinical symptoms, serum thyroxine and TRAb, thyroid ultrasound and orbital computed tomography. General study results and limits: Appearing also in blood were most of the thyroid clonotypes expanded above 0.001.

CDR3 length equals 16 residues. The germline gives CDR1 SGHTA, CDR2 FQGNSA. The junction had 9 bases not matched to a gene; V was cut back by 4 bases and J by 7 bases. The receptor was derived from a man aged 18-30 years with Graves' hyperthyroidism. The chain recombines TRBV7-2 with TRBJ1-6; 8 bases are a match to TRBD1. The sequenced material came from blood. The CDR3 bases are TGTGCCAGCAGCTCCCCGGAGACAGGGGTCAATTCACCCCTCCACTTT. It specifies CASSSPETGVNSPLHF.